The clone carrying this TCR beta chain is a singleton in its sample. The source of the sample is a study of T cell changes during pregnancy in multiple sclerosis. This CDR3 comprises 15 residues. Trimming cost V 4 bases and J 4 bases; bases outside gene matches: 10. CDR1 is SGHRS, CDR2 YFSETQ, per germline. Repertoires were generated with immunoSEQ multiplex PCR, while TCRdb's copy carries only in-frame clones and drops some. The sample shows around 60,000 clones, 90% to 95% of them seen only once. The sequencing used CD4+ T cells from peripheral blood mononuclear cells, collected before pregnancy. The sequence derives from a female donor with multiple sclerosis, enrolled in a pregnancy study. This chain connects TRBV5-1 to TRBJ2-7; 8 nucleotides agree with TRBD1. The CDR3 region has the DNA TGCGCCAGCAGCCCGGAGGTCAGGGGGCGGTACGAGCAGTACTTC. Translating it yields CASSPEVRGRYEQYF.